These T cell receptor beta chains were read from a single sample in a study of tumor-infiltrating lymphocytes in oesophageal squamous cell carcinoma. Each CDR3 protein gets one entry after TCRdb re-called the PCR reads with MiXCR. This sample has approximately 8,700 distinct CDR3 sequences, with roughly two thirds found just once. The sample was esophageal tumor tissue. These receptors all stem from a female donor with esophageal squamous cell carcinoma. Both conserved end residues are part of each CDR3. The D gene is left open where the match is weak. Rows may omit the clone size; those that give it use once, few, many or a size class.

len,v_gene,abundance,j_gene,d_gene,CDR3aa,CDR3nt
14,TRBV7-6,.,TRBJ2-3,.,CASSQSRAEIAQYF,TGTGCCAGCAGCCAATCTAGGGCCGAGATAGCGCAGTATTTT
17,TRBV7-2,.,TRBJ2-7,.,CASSSPIRGMVSYEQYF,TGTGCCAGCAGCTCCCCGATTCGGGGTATGGTCTCCTACGAGCAGTACTTC
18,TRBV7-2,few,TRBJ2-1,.,CASSLVGSGWSSYNEQFF,TGTGCCAGCAGCTTAGTTGGTAGCGGCTGGAGCTCCTACAATGAGCAGTTCTTC
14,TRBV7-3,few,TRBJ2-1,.,CASSLGSRYNEQFF,TGTGCCAGCAGCTTGGGGTCCAGATACAATGAGCAGTTCTTC
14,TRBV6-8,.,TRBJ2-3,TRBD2,CASALSGSRDTQYF,TGTGCCAGCGCCCTCAGCGGGAGTAGAGATACGCAGTATTTT
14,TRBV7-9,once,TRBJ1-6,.,CASSLGPHSYEQYF,TGTGCCAGCAGCTTAGGACCGCACTCCTACGAGCAGTACTTT
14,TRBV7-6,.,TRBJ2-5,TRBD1,CASSIGTATETQYF,TGTGCCAGCAGCATCGGGACAGCCACCGAGACCCAGTACTTC
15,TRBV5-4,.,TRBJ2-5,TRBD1,CASSPGTGGVETQYF,TGTGCCAGCAGTCCCGGGACAGGGGGCGTGGAGACCCAGTACTTC
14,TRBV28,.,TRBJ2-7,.,CASSSGDRVIEQYF,TGTGCCAGCAGTTCCGGAGATAGGGTGATCGAGCAGTACTTC
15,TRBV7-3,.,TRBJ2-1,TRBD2,CASSPLAGSYNEQFF,TGTGCCAGCAGCCCCTTAGCGGGGTCCTACAATGAGCAGTTCTTC
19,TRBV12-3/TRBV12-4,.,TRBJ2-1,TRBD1,CASSPWTGGKRYGDNEQFF,TGTGCCAGCAGTCCCTGGACAGGGGGTAAGAGGTATGGAGACAATGAGCAGTTCTTC
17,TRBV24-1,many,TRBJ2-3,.,CATSDMGGGRGTDTQYF,TGTGCCACCAGTGATATGGGGGGGGGCCGCGGCACAGATACGCAGTATTTT
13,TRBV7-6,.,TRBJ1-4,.,CASSPTRGEKLFF,TGTGCCAGCAGCCCTACCAGGGGTGAAAAACTGTTTTTT
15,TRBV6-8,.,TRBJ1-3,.,CASSYSRISGNTIYF,TGTGCCAGCAGTTACTCTCGGATCTCTGGAAACACCATATATTTT
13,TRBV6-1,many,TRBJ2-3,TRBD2,CASTAGGMDTQYF,TGTGCCAGCACGGCGGGGGGCATGGATACGCAGTATTTT
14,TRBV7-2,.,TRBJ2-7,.,CASSSTASSYEQYF,TGTGCCAGCAGCTCCACAGCAAGCTCCTACGAGCAGTACTTC
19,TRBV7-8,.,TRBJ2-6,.,CASSLVWGYSPSGANVLTF,TGTGCCAGCAGCTTAGTTTGGGGATACTCCCCCTCTGGGGCCAACGTCCTGACTTTC
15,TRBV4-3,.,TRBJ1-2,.,CASSPVGQGDYGYTF,TGCGCCAGCAGCCCGGTGGGGCAGGGAGACTATGGCTACACCTTC
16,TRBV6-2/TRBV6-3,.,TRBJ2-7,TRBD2,CASSEGGTSYSYEQYF,TGTGCCAGCAGTGAAGGGGGGACTAGTTACTCCTACGAGCAGTACTTC
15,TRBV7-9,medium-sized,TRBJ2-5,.,CASSSGPSQQETQYF,TGTGCCAGCAGCTCTGGACCCTCCCAGCAAGAGACCCAGTACTTC
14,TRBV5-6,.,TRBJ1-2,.,CASSLEGGSVGYTF,TGTGCCAGCAGCTTGGAGGGAGGGTCGGTCGGCTACACCTTC
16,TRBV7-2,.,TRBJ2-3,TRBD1,CASSLAGTGGPDTQYF,TGTGCCAGCAGCTTAGCTGGGACAGGGGGCCCGGATACGCAGTATTTT
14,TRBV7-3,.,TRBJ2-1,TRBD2,CASSLEREFTEQFF,TGTGCCAGCAGCTTAGAGCGGGAGTTCACTGAGCAGTTCTTC
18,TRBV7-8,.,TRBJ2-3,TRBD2,CASSLLARVGRVADTQYF,TGTGCCAGCAGCCTCCTAGCCCGGGTCGGGAGGGTTGCAGATACGCAGTATTTT
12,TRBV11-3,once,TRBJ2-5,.,CASSREEETQYF,TGTGCCAGCAGTCGCGAGGAAGAGACCCAGTACTTC
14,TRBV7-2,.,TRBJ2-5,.,CASSLVNSQETQYF,TGTGCCAGCAGCTTAGTCAACTCTCAAGAGACCCAGTACTTC
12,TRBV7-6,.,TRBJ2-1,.,CASSLPYNEQFF,TGTGCCAGCAGCTTACCGTACAATGAGCAGTTCTTC
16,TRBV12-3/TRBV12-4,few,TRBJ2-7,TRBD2,CASSSHGTSGSYEQYF,TGTGCCAGCAGTTCCCACGGGACTAGCGGGAGCTACGAGCAGTACTTC
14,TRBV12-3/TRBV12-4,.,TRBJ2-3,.,CASSLLLRTDTQYF,TGTGCCAGCAGTTTGTTGCTTCGCACAGATACGCAGTATTTT
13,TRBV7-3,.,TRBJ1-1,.,CASSLQVNTEAFF,TGTGCCAGCAGCTTACAGGTAAACACTGAAGCTTTCTTT
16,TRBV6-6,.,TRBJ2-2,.,CASKGRGLDDTGELFF,TGTGCCAGCAAGGGACGCGGGCTCGACGACACCGGGGAGCTGTTTTTT
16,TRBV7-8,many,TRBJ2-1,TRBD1,CASSLRGTGINNEQFF,TGTGCCAGCAGCTTAAGGGGGACAGGGATCAACAATGAGCAGTTCTTC
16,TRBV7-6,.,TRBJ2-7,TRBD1,CASSSQTGQGSYEQYF,TGTGCCAGCAGCTCACAAACGGGACAGGGCTCCTACGAGCAGTACTTC
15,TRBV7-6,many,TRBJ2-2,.,CASSLGQFSTGELFF,TGTGCCAGCAGCTTAGGGCAGTTCAGCACCGGGGAGCTGTTTTTT
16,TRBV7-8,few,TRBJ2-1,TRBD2,CASSSSTSGNGREQFF,TGTGCCAGCAGCTCCTCGACTAGCGGGAATGGGAGGGAGCAGTTCTTC
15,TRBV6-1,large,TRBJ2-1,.,CASSSQQGIYNEQFF,TGTGCCAGCAGTAGCCAACAGGGAATCTACAATGAGCAGTTCTTC
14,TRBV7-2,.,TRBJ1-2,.,CASSLGPGNYGYTF,TGTGCCAGCAGCTTAGGTCCCGGTAACTATGGCTACACCTTC
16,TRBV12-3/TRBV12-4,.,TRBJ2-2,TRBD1,CASSYRTGDDTGELFF,TGTGCCAGCAGTTACCGGACAGGGGATGACACCGGGGAGCTGTTTTTT
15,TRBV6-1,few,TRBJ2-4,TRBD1,CASTGGSLAKNIQYF,TGTGCCAGTACAGGGGGCTCCCTAGCCAAAAACATTCAGTACTTC
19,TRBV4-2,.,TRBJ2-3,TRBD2,CASSQEYVGLAGAADTQYF,TGTGCCAGCAGCCAAGAGTACGTCGGACTAGCGGGGGCTGCAGATACGCAGTATTTT
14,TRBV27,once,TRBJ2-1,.,CASSKQGSYNEQFF,TGTGCCAGCAGTAAACAGGGTTCCTACAATGAGCAGTTCTTC
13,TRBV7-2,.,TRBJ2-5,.,CASSLVSGETQYF,TGTGCCAGCAGCTTAGTATCAGGGGAGACCCAGTACTTC